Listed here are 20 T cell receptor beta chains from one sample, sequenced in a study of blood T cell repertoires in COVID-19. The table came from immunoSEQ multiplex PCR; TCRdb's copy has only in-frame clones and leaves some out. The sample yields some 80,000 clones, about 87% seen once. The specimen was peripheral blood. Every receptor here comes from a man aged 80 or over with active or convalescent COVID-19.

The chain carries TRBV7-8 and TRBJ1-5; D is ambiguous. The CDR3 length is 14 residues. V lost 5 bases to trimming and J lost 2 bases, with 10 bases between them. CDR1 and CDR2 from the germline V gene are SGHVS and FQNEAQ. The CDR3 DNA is TGTGCCAGCAGCATGACCGGGGGCAATCAGCCCCAGCATTTT. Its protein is CASSMTGGNQPQHF. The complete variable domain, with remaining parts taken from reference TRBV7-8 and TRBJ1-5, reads GAGVSQSPRYKVAKRGQDVALRCDPISGHVSLFWYQQALGQGPEFLTYFQNEAQLDKSGLPSDRFFAERPEGSVSTLKIQRTQQEDSAVYLCASSMTGGNQPQHFGDGTRLSIL.

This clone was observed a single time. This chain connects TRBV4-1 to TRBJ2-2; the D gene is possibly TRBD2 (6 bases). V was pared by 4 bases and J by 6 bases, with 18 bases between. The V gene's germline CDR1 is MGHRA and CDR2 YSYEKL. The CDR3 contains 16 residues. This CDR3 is CASSLNTGGLPGELFF. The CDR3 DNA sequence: TGCGCCAGCAGCCTGAATACAGGAGGGCTTCCCGGGGAGCTGTTTTTT.

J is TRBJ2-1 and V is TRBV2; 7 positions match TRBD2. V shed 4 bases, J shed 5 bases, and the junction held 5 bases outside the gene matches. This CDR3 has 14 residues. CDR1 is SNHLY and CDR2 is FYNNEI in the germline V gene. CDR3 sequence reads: CASSGGLPNNEQFF. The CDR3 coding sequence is TGTGCCAGCAGTGGGGGACTACCGAACAATGAGCAGTTCTTC.

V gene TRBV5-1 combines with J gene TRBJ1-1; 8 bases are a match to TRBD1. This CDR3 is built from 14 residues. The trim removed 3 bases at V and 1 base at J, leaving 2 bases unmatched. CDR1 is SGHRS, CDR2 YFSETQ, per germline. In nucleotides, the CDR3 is TGCGCCAGCAGCTCCGGACAGGGGAACACTGAAGCTTTCTTT. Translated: CASSSGQGNTEAFF.

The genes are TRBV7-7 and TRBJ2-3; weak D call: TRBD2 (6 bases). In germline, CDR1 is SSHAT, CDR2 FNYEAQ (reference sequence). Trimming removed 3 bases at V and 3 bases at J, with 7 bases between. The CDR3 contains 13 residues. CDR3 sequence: CASSLGLTDTQYF. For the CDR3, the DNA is TGTGCCAGCAGCTTGGGACTGACAGATACGCAGTATTTT.

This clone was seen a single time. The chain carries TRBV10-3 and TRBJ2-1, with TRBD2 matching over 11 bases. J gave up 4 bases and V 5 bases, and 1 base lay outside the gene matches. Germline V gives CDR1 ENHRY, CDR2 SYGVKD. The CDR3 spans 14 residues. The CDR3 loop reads CAISSSGRYNEQFF. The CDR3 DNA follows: TGTGCCATCAGTTCTAGCGGGAGGTACAATGAGCAGTTCTTC.

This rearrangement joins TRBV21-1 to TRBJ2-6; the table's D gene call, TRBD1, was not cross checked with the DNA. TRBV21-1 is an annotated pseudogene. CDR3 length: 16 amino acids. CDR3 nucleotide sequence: TGTGCCAGCAGCACAGACATCTCCCTCTCGGCCAACGTCCTGACTTTC. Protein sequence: CASSTDISLSANVLTF.

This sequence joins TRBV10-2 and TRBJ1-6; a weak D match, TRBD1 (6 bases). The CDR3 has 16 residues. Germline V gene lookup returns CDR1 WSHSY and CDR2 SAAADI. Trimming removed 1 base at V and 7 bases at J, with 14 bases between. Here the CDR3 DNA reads TGCGCCAGCAGTGAGTTCCCAGGGGCTTACAATTCACCCCTCCACTTT. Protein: CASSEFPGAYNSPLHF.

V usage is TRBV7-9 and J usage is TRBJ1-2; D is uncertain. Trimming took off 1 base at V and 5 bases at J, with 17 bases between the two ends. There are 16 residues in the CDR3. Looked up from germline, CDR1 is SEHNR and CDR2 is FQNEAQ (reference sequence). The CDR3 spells CASSLVEGYALYGYTF. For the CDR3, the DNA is TGTGCCAGCAGCTTAGTGGAGGGATACGCCCTTTATGGCTACACCTTC. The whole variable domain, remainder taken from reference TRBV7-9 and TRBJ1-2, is DTGVSQNPRHKITKRGQNVTFRCDPISEHNRLYWYRQTLGQGPEFLTYFQNEAQLEKSRLLSDRFSAERPKGSFSTLEIQRTEQGDSAMYLCASSLVEGYALYGYTFGSGTRLTVV.

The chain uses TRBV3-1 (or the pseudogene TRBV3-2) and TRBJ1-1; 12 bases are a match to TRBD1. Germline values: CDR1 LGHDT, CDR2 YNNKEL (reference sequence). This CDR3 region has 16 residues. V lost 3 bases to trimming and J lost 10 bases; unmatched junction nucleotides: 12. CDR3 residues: CASSHTGTGGVFGAFF. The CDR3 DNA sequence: TGTGCCAGCAGCCACACCGGGACAGGGGGCGTCTTCGGAGCTTTCTTT.

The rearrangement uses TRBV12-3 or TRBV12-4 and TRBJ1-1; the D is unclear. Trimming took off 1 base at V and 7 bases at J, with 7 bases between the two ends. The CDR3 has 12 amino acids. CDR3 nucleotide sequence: TGTGCCAGCAGTTTAGAGAGGGTTGAAGCTTTCTTT. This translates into CASSLERVEAFF.

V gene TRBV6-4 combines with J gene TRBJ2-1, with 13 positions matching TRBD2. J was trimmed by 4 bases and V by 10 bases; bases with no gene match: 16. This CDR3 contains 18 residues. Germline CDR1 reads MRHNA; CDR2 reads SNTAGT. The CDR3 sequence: CAIPPGLAGSLGYNEQFF. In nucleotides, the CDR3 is TGTGCCATCCCCCCGGGACTAGCGGGAAGTTTGGGGTACAATGAGCAGTTCTTC.

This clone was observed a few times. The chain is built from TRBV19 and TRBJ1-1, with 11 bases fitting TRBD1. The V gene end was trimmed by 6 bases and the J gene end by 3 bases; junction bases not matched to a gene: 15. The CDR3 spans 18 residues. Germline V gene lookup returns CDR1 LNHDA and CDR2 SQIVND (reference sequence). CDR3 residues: CASSSGGTGGEKDTEAFF. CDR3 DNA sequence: TGTGCCAGTAGCTCAGGCGGGACAGGGGGAGAAAAGGACACTGAAGCTTTCTTT.

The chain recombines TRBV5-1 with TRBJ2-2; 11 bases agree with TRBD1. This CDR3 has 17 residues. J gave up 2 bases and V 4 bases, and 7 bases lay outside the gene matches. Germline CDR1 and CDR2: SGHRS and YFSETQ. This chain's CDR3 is CASSSRTGGYNTGELFF. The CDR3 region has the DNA TGCGCCAGCAGCAGCCGGACAGGGGGCTACAACACCGGGGAGCTGTTTTTT.

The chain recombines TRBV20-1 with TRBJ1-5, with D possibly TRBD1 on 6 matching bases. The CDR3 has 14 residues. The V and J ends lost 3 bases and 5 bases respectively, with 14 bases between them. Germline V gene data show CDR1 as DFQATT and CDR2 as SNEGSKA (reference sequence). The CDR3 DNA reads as TGCAGTGCTAGTGAGCGAGCAGGGGATCAGCCCCAGCATTTT. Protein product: CSASERAGDQPQHF.

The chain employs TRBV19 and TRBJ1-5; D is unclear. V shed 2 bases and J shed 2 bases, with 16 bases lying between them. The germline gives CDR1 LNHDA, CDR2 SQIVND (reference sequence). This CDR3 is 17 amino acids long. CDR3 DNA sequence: TGTGCCAGTAGTATACTTCCGGTGTTCGGAGGCAATCAGCCCCAGCATTTT. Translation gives CASSILPVFGGNQPQHF.

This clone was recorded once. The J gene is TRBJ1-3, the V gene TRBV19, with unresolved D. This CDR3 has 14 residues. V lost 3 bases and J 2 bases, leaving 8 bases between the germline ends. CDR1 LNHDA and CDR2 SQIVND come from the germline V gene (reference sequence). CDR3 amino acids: CASSIVTPGNTIYF. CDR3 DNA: TGTGCCAGTAGTATTGTGACTCCTGGAAACACCATATATTTT. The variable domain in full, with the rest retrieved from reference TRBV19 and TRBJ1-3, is DGGITQSPKYLFRKEGQNVTLSCEQNLNHDAMYWYRQDPGQGLRLIYYSQIVNDFQKGDIAEGYSVSREKKESFPLTVTSAQKNPTAFYLCASSIVTPGNTIYFGEGSWLTVV.

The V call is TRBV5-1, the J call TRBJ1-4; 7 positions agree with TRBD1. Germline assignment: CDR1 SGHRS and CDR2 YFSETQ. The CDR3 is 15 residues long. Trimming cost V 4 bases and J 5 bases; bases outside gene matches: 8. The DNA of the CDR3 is TGCGCCAGCAGCATCACCGGGACAGAGAATGAAAAACTGTTTTTT. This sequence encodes CASSITGTENEKLFF.

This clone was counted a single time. Here the CDR3 DNA reads TGTGCCAGCTCAGGAAATACGGGACAGCAAGAGACCCAGTACTTC. This sequence encodes CASSGNTGQQETQYF. J is TRBJ2-5 and V is TRBV18; 7 nucleotides match TRBD1. This CDR3 contains 15 residues. Germline lookup yields CDR1 KGHSH and CDR2 LQKENI. The junction had 8 bases not matched to a gene; V was cut back by 5 bases and J by 2 bases.

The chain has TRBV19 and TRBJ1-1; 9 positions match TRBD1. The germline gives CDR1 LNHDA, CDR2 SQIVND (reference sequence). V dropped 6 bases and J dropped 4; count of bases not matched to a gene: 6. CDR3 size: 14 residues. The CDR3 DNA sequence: TGTGCCAGTAGCCGAACAGGGGGCGGCACTGAAGCTTTCTTT. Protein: CASSRTGGGTEAFF. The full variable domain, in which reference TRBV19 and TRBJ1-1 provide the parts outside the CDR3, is DGGITQSPKYLFRKEGQNVTLSCEQNLNHDAMYWYRQDPGQGLRLIYYSQIVNDFQKGDIAEGYSVSREKKESFPLTVTSAQKNPTAFYLCASSRTGGGTEAFFGQGTRLTVV.